Shown below are 3 T cell receptor beta chains from a single sample sequenced in a study of blood T cell repertoires in COVID-19 (dated by TCRdb to the early 2020s). Libraries were prepared through the immunoSEQ multiplex PCR assay. TCRdb obtained this table from immuneACCESS and retained in-frame rearrangements with V and J assigned. These tables miss some clones; where compared with another copy, unresolved V genes account for less than half of the shortfall, and the remainder is unexplained. Counted in this sample were 250,000 to 300,000 clones; roughly 91% of them appeared once. 0.99% of the sample lies in the top ten. Source material: peripheral blood. The receptor set was obtained from a woman between 40 and 50 years old who had recovered from COVID-19.

This clone was picked up one time. The rearrangement links TRBV10-3 to TRBJ2-6; 9 bases agree with TRBD1. This CDR3 is 17 amino acids long. Trimming cost V 10 bases and J 0 bases; bases outside gene matches: 10. Looked up from germline, CDR1 is ENHRY and CDR2 is SYGVKD. The DNA of the CDR3 is TGTGCCACCAGAGGACAGGGGATGAGCTCTGGGGCCAACGTCCTGACTTTC. Its protein is CATRGQGMSSGANVLTF.

The chain recombines TRBV3-1 (or the pseudogene TRBV3-2) with TRBJ2-5; 12 nucleotides match TRBD2. This CDR3 spans 18 amino acids. Germline CDR1 LGHDT, CDR2 YNNKEL (reference sequence). The trim removed 0 bases at V and 5 bases at J, leaving 10 bases unmatched. The chain's CDR3 is CASSQDRLAGGLLETQYF. CDR3 bases: TGTGCCAGCAGCCAAGACAGGCTAGCGGGAGGGTTGTTGGAGACCCAGTACTTC.

The CDR3 DNA reads as TGTGCCAGCAGCCCCGACAGGGCTGGAAACACCATATATTTT. It codes for CASSPDRAGNTIYF. The V call is TRBV9, the J call TRBJ1-3; 7 bases are a match to TRBD1. Germline-derived CDR1 and CDR2 are SGDLS and YYNGEE. J gave up 2 bases and V 4 bases, and 3 bases lay outside the gene matches. The CDR3 loop spans 14 amino acids.